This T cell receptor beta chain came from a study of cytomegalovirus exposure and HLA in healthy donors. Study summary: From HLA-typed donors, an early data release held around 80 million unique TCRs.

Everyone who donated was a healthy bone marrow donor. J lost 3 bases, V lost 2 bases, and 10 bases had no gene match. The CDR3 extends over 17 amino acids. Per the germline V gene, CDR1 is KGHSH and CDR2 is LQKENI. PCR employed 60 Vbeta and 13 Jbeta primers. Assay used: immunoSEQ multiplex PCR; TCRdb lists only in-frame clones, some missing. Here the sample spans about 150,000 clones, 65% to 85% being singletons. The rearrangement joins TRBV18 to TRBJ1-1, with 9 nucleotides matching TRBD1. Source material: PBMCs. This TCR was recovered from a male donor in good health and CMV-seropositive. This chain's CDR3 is CASSPFDRGLGDTEAFF. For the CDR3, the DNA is TGTGCCAGCTCACCATTCGACAGGGGGTTAGGTGACACTGAAGCTTTCTTT.